This TCR beta chain is from a study of sequential checkpoint blockade in melanoma. Treatment here: randomized to nivolumab then ipilimumab (arm A) or the reverse (arm B). Germline V gene lookup returns CDR1 SGHAT and CDR2 FQNNGV. V was clipped by 1 base and J by 4 bases, with 11 bases between them. The CDR3 totals 15 residues. Assay used: immunoSEQ multiplex PCR; TCRdb lists only in-frame clones, some missing. The sample shows 13,000 or so clones, less than 75% of them seen only once. This clonotype originated in a human donor with melanoma. This chain connects TRBV11-2 to TRBJ2-1, with D unclear. Sequencing used CD8+ T cells sorted from blood (inferred from file names), obtained from a patient given nivolumab and ipilimumab in sequence. The CDR3 sequence: CASSLAISRYNEQFF. CDR3 nucleotide sequence: TGTGCCAGCAGCTTAGCGATTTCGCGATACAATGAGCAGTTCTTC.